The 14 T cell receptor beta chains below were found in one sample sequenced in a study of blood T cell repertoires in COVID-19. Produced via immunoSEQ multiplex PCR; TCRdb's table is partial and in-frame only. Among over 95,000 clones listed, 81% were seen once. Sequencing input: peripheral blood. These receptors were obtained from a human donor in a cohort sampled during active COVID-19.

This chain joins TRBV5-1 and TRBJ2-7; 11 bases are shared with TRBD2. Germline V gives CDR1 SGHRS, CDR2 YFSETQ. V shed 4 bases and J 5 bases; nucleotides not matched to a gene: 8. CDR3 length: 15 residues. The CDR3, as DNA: TGCGCCAGCAGCCGCTTAGCGGGAGGGCTAGACGAGCAGTACTTC. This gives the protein CASSRLAGGLDEQYF.

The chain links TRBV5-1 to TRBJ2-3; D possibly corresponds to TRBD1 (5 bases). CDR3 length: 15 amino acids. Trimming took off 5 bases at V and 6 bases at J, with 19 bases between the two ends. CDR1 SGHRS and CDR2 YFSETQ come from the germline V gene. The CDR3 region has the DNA TGCGCCAGCAGTCAAGACAGAGCTCAAATCGATACGCAGTATTTT. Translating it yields CASSQDRAQIDTQYF.

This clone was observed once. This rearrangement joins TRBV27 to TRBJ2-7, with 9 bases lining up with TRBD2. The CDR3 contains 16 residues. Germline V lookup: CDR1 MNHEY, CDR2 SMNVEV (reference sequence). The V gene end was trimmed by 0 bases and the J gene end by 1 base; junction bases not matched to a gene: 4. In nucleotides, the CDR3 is TGTGCCAGCAGTTTATCCTCCCTAGCGGGGTCCTACGAGCAGTACTTC. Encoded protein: CASSLSSLAGSYEQYF.

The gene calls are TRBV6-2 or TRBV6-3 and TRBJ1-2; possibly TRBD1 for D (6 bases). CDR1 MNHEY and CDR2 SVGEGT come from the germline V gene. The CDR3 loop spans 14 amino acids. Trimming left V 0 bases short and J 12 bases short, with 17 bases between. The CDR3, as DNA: TGTGCCAGCAGTTACTCAGACACAGGGACGGTTGACACCTTC. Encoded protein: CASSYSDTGTVDTF.

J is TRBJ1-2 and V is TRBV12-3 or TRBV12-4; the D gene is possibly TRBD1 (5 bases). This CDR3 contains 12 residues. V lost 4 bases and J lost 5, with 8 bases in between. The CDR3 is CASSSQGYGYTF. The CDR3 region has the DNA TGTGCCAGCAGTTCCCAGGGATATGGCTACACCTTC.

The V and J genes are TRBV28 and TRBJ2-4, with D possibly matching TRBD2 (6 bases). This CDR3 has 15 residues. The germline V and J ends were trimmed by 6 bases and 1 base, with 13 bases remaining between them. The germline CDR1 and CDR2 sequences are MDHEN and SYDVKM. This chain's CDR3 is CASRPGGGAKNIQYF. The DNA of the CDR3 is TGTGCCAGCAGACCCGGGGGTGGGGCCAAAAACATTCAGTACTTC.

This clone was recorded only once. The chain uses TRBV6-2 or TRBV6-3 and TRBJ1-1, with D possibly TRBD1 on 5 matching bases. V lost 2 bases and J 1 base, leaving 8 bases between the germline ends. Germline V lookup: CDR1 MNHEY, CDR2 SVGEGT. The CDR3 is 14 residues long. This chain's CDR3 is CASSYDSSNTEAFF. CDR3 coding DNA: TGTGCCAGCAGTTACGACAGCTCGAACACTGAAGCTTTCTTT.

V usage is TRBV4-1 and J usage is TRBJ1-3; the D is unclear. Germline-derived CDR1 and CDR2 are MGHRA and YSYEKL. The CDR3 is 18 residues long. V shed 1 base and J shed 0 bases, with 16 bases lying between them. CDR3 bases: TGCGCCAGCAGCCAAGTTTCGAGCAGTATAGCCTCTGGAAACACCATATATTTT. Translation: CASSQVSSSIASGNTIYF.

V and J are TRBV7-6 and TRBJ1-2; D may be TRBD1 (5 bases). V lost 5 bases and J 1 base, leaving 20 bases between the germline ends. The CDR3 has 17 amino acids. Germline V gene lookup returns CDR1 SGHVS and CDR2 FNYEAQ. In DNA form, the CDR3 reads TGTGCCAGCAGCCCTCAGGGTAGCGGCCTCATTAACTATGGCTACACCTTC. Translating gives CASSPQGSGLINYGYTF.

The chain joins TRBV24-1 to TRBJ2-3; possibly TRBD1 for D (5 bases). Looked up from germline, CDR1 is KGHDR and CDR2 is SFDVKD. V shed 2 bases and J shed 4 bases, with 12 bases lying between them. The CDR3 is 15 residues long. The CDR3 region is CATSDSVRVPDTQYF. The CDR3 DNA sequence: TGTGCCACCAGTGATTCGGTCAGGGTCCCAGATACGCAGTATTTT.

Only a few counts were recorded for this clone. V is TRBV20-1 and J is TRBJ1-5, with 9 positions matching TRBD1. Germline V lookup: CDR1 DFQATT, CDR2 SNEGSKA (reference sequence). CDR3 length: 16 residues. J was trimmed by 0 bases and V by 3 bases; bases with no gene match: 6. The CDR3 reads CSASNRGLYSNQPQHF. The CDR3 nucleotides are TGCAGTGCTAGTAACAGGGGGCTATATAGCAATCAGCCCCAGCATTTT.

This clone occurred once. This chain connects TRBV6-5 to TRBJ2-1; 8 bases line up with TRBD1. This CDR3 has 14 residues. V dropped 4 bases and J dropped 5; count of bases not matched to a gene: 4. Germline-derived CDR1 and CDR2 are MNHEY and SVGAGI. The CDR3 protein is CASSFLDRDNEQFF. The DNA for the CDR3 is TGTGCCAGCAGTTTTTTGGACAGGGACAATGAGCAGTTCTTC.

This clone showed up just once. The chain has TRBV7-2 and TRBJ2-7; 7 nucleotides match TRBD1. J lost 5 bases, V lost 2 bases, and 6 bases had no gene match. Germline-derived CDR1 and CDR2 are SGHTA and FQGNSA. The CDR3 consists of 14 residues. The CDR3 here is CASSLSRTGHEQYF. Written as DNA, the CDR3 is TGTGCCAGCAGCTTATCTCGGACAGGCCACGAGCAGTACTTC.

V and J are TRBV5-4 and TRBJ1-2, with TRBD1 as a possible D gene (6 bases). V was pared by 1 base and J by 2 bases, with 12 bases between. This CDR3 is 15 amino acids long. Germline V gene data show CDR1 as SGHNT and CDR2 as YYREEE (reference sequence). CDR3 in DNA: TGTGCCAGCAGCTTGTATCAGGGGACCAACTATGGCTACACCTTC. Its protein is CASSLYQGTNYGYTF.